This passage covers 21 T cell receptor beta chains from one sample sequenced in a study of T-cell memory formation after mild COVID-19. TCRdb reprocessed the 5' RACE reads with MiXCR, giving one entry per CDR3 protein. The sample shows approximately 210,000 distinct CDR3 sequences, over 9.5% of them seen only once. The sample consisted of PBMCs or a T cell subset sorted from them (not recorded which). Receptors originate from a man between 18 and 35 years old who had mild COVID-19 (a few samples of this study predate the infection). Cell type and time point are not known.

This clonotype has a handful of counts. This rearrangement joins TRBV10-1 to TRBJ1-1; D is possibly TRBD1 (5 bases). The CDR3 has 14 amino acids. CDR1 WNHNN and CDR2 SYGVQD come from the germline V gene (reference sequence). V lost 8 bases to trimming and J lost 5 bases, with 18 bases between them. The CDR3 protein is CASSRDSMGTEAFF. CDR3 nucleotides: TGCGCCAGCTCACGGGACTCTATGGGGACTGAAGCTTTCTTT.

This clonotype was detected only a few times. The chain has TRBV7-2 and TRBJ1-5; TRBD1 matches 7 bases. V was clipped by 5 bases and J by 5 bases; unmatched bases: 9. The germline gives CDR1 SGHTA, CDR2 FQGNSA. CDR3 size: 15 residues. The chain's CDR3 is CASSHRTGDDQPQHF. The CDR3 DNA reads TGTGCCAGCAGCCACAGAACAGGGGACGATCAGCCCCAGCATTTT. The entire variable domain, with the rest obtained from reference TRBV7-2 and TRBJ1-5, is as follows: GAGVSQSPSNKVTEKGKDVELRCDPISGHTALYWYRQSLGQGLEFLIYFQGNSAPDKSGLPSDRFSAERTGGSVSTLTIQRTQQEDSAVYLCASSHRTGDDQPQHFGDGTRLSIL.

This clonotype was counted many times. CDR3 protein: CASSLLLGTGELFF. The CDR3 DNA reads as TGTGCCAGCAGTTTATTGCTAGGCACCGGGGAGCTGTTTTTT. The rearrangement uses TRBV12-3 or TRBV12-4 and TRBJ2-2; no clear D gene. This CDR3 contains 14 residues. The V and J ends lost 2 bases and 4 bases respectively, with 8 bases between them.

This clonotype was seen more than once but under ten times. This sequence joins TRBV6-4 and TRBJ2-5; 9 nucleotides line up with TRBD2. There are 14 residues in the CDR3. Germline CDR1 is MRHNA and CDR2 is SNTAGT. V shed 4 bases, J shed 3 bases, and the junction held 3 bases outside the gene matches. CDR3 in DNA: TGTGCCAGCAGTGGGCTAGCGGGGAAAGAGACCCAGTACTTC. Amino acids: CASSGLAGKETQYF.

This clonotype was found many times. This chain links TRBV12-3 or TRBV12-4 with TRBJ1-5, with D perhaps TRBD1 (6 bases). CDR3 length: 14 residues. Trimming removed 6 bases from V and 5 bases from J, with 14 bases in between. This CDR3 reads CASSPTGRDQPQHF. The CDR3 DNA sequence: TGTGCCAGCAGCCCGACAGGACGAGATCAGCCCCAGCATTTT.

This clonotype has just a few counts. The chain joins TRBV29-1 to TRBJ1-2; D call uncertain. V dropped 0 bases and J dropped 6 bases, with 17 bases sitting between them. The CDR3 length is 15 residues. Germline V CDR1 and CDR2: SQVTM, ANQGSEA. As DNA, the CDR3 is TGCAGCGTTGAAGAGGTTTGGGTCAGCCCAGATGGCTACACCTTC. It codes for CSVEEVWVSPDGYTF. The complete variable domain, with remaining parts taken from reference TRBV29-1 and TRBJ1-2, reads SAVISQKPSRDICQRGTSLTIQCQVDSQVTMMFWYRQQPGQSLTLIATANQGSEATYESGFVIDKFPISRPNLTFSTLTVSNMSPEDSSIYLCSVEEVWVSPDGYTFGSGTRLTVV.

The rearrangement joins TRBV2 to TRBJ1-5; possibly TRBD1 for D (5 bases). Germline V gives CDR1 SNHLY, CDR2 FYNNEI. Trimming pared 8 bases from V and 2 bases from J, leaving 16 bases between. The CDR3 is 15 residues long. CDR3 protein: CASSRSGGGNQPQHF. The CDR3 DNA sequence: TGTGCCAGCTCCCGAAGTGGAGGGGGCAATCAGCCCCAGCATTTT.

This clonotype was counted only a few times. The chain is built from TRBV20-1 and TRBJ1-6, with D maybe TRBD1 (6 bases). Trimming pared 3 bases from V and 9 bases from J, leaving 12 bases between. CDR3 size: 13 residues. Germline V lookup: CDR1 DFQATT, CDR2 SNEGSKA (reference sequence). Here the CDR3 DNA reads TGCAGTGCTAGCTATCCGACAGGTTCACCCCTCCACTTT. It is translated as CSASYPTGSPLHF.

This clonotype appeared a few times. The rearrangement links TRBV7-2 to TRBJ2-1, with D possibly being TRBD2 (5 bases). CDR1 and CDR2 (germline): SGHTA, FQGNSA. The length of the CDR3 is 11 residues. V gave up 1 base and J gave up 15 bases, with 10 bases separating them. CDR3 sequence: CASSLGETRFF. Written as DNA, the CDR3 is TGTGCCAGCAGCTTAGGAGAAACTAGGTTCTTC.

The rearrangement links TRBV10-3 to TRBJ2-7; perhaps TRBD2 as D (7 bases). V was trimmed by 3 bases and J by 7 bases, leaving 19 bases between them. CDR1 is ENHRY, CDR2 SYGVKD, per germline. This CDR3 region has 15 residues. The CDR3 here is CAISDPRGGGAEQYF. For the CDR3, the DNA is TGTGCCATCAGTGACCCCCGAGGGGGGGGGGCGGAGCAGTACTTC.

Many counts were recorded for this clonotype. The rearrangement uses TRBV12-3 or TRBV12-4 and TRBJ1-1; D is possibly TRBD1 (5 bases). Deletions cut 5 bases from V and 3 bases from J, with 7 bases between. This CDR3 is 12 amino acids long. CDR3 coding DNA: TGTGCCAGCAGTCTGGGGGACACTGAAGCTTTCTTT. Amino acid sequence: CASSLGDTEAFF.

CDR3 nucleotide sequence: TGTGCCACCAGTGAGAAGGGGACCACAGATACGCAGTATTTT. Its translation: CATSEKGTTDTQYF. The gene calls are TRBV24-1 and TRBJ2-3; perhaps D is TRBD1 or TRBD2 (5 bases each). V was shortened by 4 bases and J by 2 bases, with 9 bases between the two germline ends. The CDR3 contains 14 residues. Germline lookup yields CDR1 KGHDR and CDR2 SFDVKD.

This chain connects TRBV24-1 to TRBJ2-1; D is unresolved. Germline CDR1 is KGHDR and CDR2 is SFDVKD. The CDR3 covers 15 residues. V gave up 3 bases and J gave up 4 bases, with 12 bases separating them. Here the CDR3 reads CATSDPTSFYNEQFF. The CDR3 DNA reads TGTGCCACCAGTGATCCTACGAGTTTTTACAATGAGCAGTTCTTC.

This clonotype was picked up a small number of times. The rearrangement links TRBV6-5 to TRBJ1-1; D possibly corresponds to TRBD1 (5 bases). Germline V CDR1 and CDR2: MNHEY, SVGAGI. Trimming pared 4 bases from V and 5 bases from J, leaving 14 bases between. The CDR3 has 14 amino acids. In DNA form, the CDR3 reads TGTGCCAGCAGTTCCCCAGGGTGGGGAACTGAAGCTTTCTTT. This gives the protein CASSSPGWGTEAFF.

The V and J genes are TRBV28 and TRBJ2-1, with D uncertain. The CDR3 loop spans 13 amino acids. Germline loops: CDR1 MDHEN, CDR2 SYDVKM. V was shortened by 7 bases and J by 0 bases, with 7 bases between the two germline ends. For the CDR3, the DNA is TGTGCCAGCATGACAAGCTCCTACAATGAGCAGTTCTTC. Amino acids: CASMTSSYNEQFF.

The rearrangement uses TRBV20-1 and TRBJ2-3, with a possible D match to TRBD2 (5 bases). The CDR3 covers 14 residues. Germline CDR1 DFQATT, CDR2 SNEGSKA (reference sequence). Trimming removed 3 bases at V and 0 bases at J, with 10 bases between. CDR3 amino acids: CSASGDPSTDTQYF. CDR3 in DNA: TGCAGTGCTAGCGGGGATCCTAGCACAGATACGCAGTATTTT.

This clonotype turned up a few times. This chain joins TRBV5-1 and TRBJ2-7, with TRBD2 matching 11 bases. V was pared by 3 bases and J by 3 bases, with 8 bases of the junction left unmatched. Germline CDR1 reads SGHRS; CDR2 reads YFSETQ. The CDR3 covers 16 residues. CDR3 protein: CASSSGPTSGVYEQYV. The CDR3 DNA sequence: TGCGCCAGCAGCTCCGGGCCGACTAGCGGGGTCTACGAGCAGTACGTC.

This sequence joins TRBV4-1 and TRBJ1-1, with D uncertain. Trimming removed 1 base at V and 8 bases at J, with 20 bases between. Germline V lookup: CDR1 MGHRA, CDR2 YSYEKL. This CDR3 is built from 16 residues. The CDR3 here is CASSQVIRSRWWEAFF. The CDR3 DNA reads as TGCGCCAGCAGCCAAGTTATACGATCCCGATGGTGGGAAGCTTTCTTT.

J is TRBJ1-1 and V is TRBV12-3 or TRBV12-4, with D perhaps TRBD1 (6 bases). CDR3 length: 15 residues. V was trimmed by 4 bases and J by 0 bases, leaving 12 bases between them. CDR3 bases: TGTGCCAGCAGTTCACACAGGGCAGTGAACACTGAAGCTTTCTTT. This gives the protein CASSSHRAVNTEAFF.

This clonotype was recorded a few times. This rearrangement joins TRBV28 to TRBJ2-7, with 9 bases aligning to TRBD1. Germline values: CDR1 MDHEN, CDR2 SYDVKM. V was clipped by 4 bases and J by 3 bases; unmatched bases: 4. There are 14 residues in the CDR3. The CDR3 bases are TGTGCCAGCAGTTCCCAGGGACAGGGCTACGAGCAGTACGTC. Protein: CASSSQGQGYEQYV.

The gene calls are TRBV5-1 and TRBJ2-1, with D possibly TRBD2 on 5 matching bases. CDR3 length: 13 amino acids. Germline values: CDR1 SGHRS, CDR2 YFSETQ. V shed 1 base and J shed 7 bases, with 9 bases lying between them. CDR3: CASSLRGTNEQFF. The CDR3 region has the DNA TGCGCCAGCAGCTTGCGGGGTACGAATGAGCAGTTCTTC.